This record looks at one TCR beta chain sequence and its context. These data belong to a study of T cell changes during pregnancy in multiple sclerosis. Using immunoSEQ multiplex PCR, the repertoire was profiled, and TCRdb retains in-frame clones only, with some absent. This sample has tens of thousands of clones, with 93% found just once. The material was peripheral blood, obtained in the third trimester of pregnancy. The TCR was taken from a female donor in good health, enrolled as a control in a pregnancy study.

The CDR3 coding sequence is TGCGCCAGCAGCTTGGACGTCGGGGGAGGGCCGACAGATACGCAGTATTTT. Translation: CASSLDVGGGPTDTQYF. The chain employs TRBV5-1 and TRBJ2-3; 7 nucleotides align to TRBD2. Germline CDR1 is SGHRS and CDR2 is YFSETQ. The trim removed 0 bases at V and 3 bases at J, leaving 10 bases unmatched. This CDR3 is 17 amino acids long.